A selection of T cell receptor beta chains follows, all from one sample in a study of blood T cells in healthy people across ages. TCRdb used MiXCR to reprocess the 5' RACE reads, holding one entry per CDR3 protein. The sample carries over 950,000 distinct CDR3 sequences, just over 50% recorded once. The sample comprised blood. The receptors originated from a woman aged 55-69 years in good health. Each CDR3 is given with its conserved first and last residue. The order of the fields is J gene, D gene, clone size, V gene, CDR3 protein, CDR3 DNA. D genes are given only for firm matches. Clone size appears in some rows only: once, few, many, or a class for an expanded clone.

J gene: TRBJ2-7
D gene: TRBD2
clone size: few
V gene: TRBV2
CDR3 protein: CASKAGVVYEQYF
CDR3 DNA: TGTGCCAGCAAAGCGGGAGTAGTATACGAGCAGTACTTC

J gene: TRBJ2-1
D gene: NA
clone size: NA
V gene: TRBV20-1
CDR3 protein: CSAQDRDNEQFF
CDR3 DNA: TGCAGTGCCCAAGACAGAGACAATGAGCAGTTCTTC

J gene: TRBJ2-5
D gene: NA
clone size: NA
V gene: TRBV28
CDR3 protein: CASRSFRVRPAVETQYF
CDR3 DNA: TGTGCCAGCAGATCCTTCCGCGTGCGGCCGGCGGTAGAGACCCAGTACTTC

J gene: TRBJ2-1
D gene: NA
clone size: once
V gene: TRBV13
CDR3 protein: CASSLAIQGGNEQFF
CDR3 DNA: TGTGCCAGCAGCTTAGCTATCCAGGGTGGAAATGAGCAGTTCTTC

J gene: TRBJ2-7
D gene: NA
clone size: NA
V gene: TRBV20-1
CDR3 protein: CSSTRAEQYF
CDR3 DNA: TGCAGTTCGACTAGGGCTGAGCAGTACTTC

J gene: TRBJ2-3
D gene: NA
clone size: NA
V gene: TRBV11-2
CDR3 protein: CASSSGLGIDTQYF
CDR3 DNA: TGTGCCAGCAGCTCGGGCCTCGGGATAGATACGCAGTATTTT

J gene: TRBJ2-5
D gene: NA
clone size: NA
V gene: TRBV28
CDR3 protein: CASRTAAGVETQYF
CDR3 DNA: TGTGCCAGCAGGACCGCCGCCGGTGTAGAGACCCAGTACTTC

J gene: TRBJ2-7
D gene: NA
clone size: few
V gene: TRBV4-2
CDR3 protein: CASSQEFRPPYEQYF
CDR3 DNA: TGTGCCAGCAGCCAAGAATTTCGGCCTCCCTACGAGCAGTACTTC

J gene: TRBJ2-7
D gene: TRBD1
clone size: few
V gene: TRBV7-9
CDR3 protein: CASSPWTGRLYEQYF
CDR3 DNA: TGTGCCAGCAGCCCGTGGACAGGCCGCCTCTACGAGCAGTACTTC

J gene: TRBJ2-6
D gene: NA
clone size: NA
V gene: TRBV28
CDR3 protein: CATLGGAGANVLTF
CDR3 DNA: TGTGCCACCCTAGGGGGTGCTGGGGCCAACGTCCTGACTTTC

J gene: TRBJ2-5
D gene: NA
clone size: NA
V gene: TRBV5-1
CDR3 protein: CASSAVGIDSQETQYF
CDR3 DNA: TGCGCCAGCAGTGCGGTCGGGATAGACAGCCAAGAGACCCAGTACTTC

J gene: TRBJ1-2
D gene: NA
clone size: NA
V gene: TRBV24-1
CDR3 protein: CATSDSGAGGYTF
CDR3 DNA: TGTGCCACCAGTGACTCAGGGGCTGGTGGCTACACCTTC

J gene: TRBJ1-4
D gene: NA
clone size: few
V gene: TRBV20-1
CDR3 protein: CSARGSSDEKLFF
CDR3 DNA: TGCAGTGCTAGGGGTAGTTCGGATGAAAAACTGTTTTTT

J gene: TRBJ2-1
D gene: NA
clone size: NA
V gene: TRBV6-2/TRBV6-3
CDR3 protein: CVSSRIPGQGKISGRSEQFF
CDR3 DNA: TGTGTCAGCAGCCGCATTCCGGGACAGGGGAAAATCAGCGGGAGGTCTGAGCAGTTCTTC

J gene: TRBJ2-7
D gene: NA
clone size: NA
V gene: TRBV6-5
CDR3 protein: CASSYRGPPSYEQYF
CDR3 DNA: TGTGCCAGCAGTTACAGGGGCCCTCCTTCCTACGAGCAGTACTTC

J gene: TRBJ2-1
D gene: TRBD1
clone size: NA
V gene: TRBV20-1
CDR3 protein: CSASGPGQGANEQFF
CDR3 DNA: TGCAGTGCTAGCGGACCGGGACAGGGGGCCAATGAGCAGTTCTTC

J gene: TRBJ2-7
D gene: NA
clone size: few
V gene: TRBV27
CDR3 protein: CASASGSDYEQYF
CDR3 DNA: TGTGCCAGCGCCTCCGGATCCGACTACGAGCAGTACTTC

J gene: TRBJ2-2
D gene: TRBD2
clone size: many
V gene: TRBV6-2/TRBV6-3
CDR3 protein: CASSYFRLAGAAGELFF
CDR3 DNA: TGTGCCAGCAGTTACTTCCGACTAGCGGGAGCGGCCGGGGAGCTGTTTTTT

J gene: TRBJ2-7
D gene: NA
clone size: NA
V gene: TRBV11-2
CDR3 protein: CASSLHQGPYEQYF
CDR3 DNA: TGTGCCAGCAGCTTACACCAGGGGCCCTACGAGCAGTACTTC

J gene: TRBJ2-3
D gene: NA
clone size: few
V gene: TRBV5-1
CDR3 protein: CASSLGGSPITDTQYF
CDR3 DNA: TGCGCCAGCAGCTTGGGTGGGAGCCCTATAACAGATACGCAGTATTTT

J gene: TRBJ2-7
D gene: TRBD2
clone size: NA
V gene: TRBV20-1
CDR3 protein: CSAPLLAGGPEQYF
CDR3 DNA: TGCAGTGCCCCCCTACTAGCGGGAGGGCCCGAGCAGTACTTC

J gene: TRBJ1-1
D gene: NA
clone size: NA
V gene: TRBV6-2/TRBV6-3
CDR3 protein: CASIGQLNTEAFF
CDR3 DNA: TGTGCCAGCATAGGACAGTTGAACACTGAAGCTTTCTTT

J gene: TRBJ2-3
D gene: TRBD2
clone size: few
V gene: TRBV4-3
CDR3 protein: CASSSLAGGPSTDTQYF
CDR3 DNA: TGCGCCAGCAGCTCACTAGCGGGAGGGCCTAGCACAGATACGCAGTATTTT

J gene: TRBJ1-5
D gene: NA
clone size: NA
V gene: TRBV28
CDR3 protein: CASSRDTRPAIHGNQPQHF
CDR3 DNA: TGTGCCAGCAGTCGCGACACCCGGCCGGCAATTCATGGCAATCAGCCCCAGCATTTT

J gene: TRBJ2-5
D gene: NA
clone size: few
V gene: TRBV7-2
CDR3 protein: CASSLGLLQETQYF
CDR3 DNA: TGTGCCAGCAGCTTAGGTCTGCTTCAAGAGACCCAGTACTTC

J gene: TRBJ2-5
D gene: NA
clone size: NA
V gene: TRBV7-3
CDR3 protein: CASSLNTGRGSETQYF
CDR3 DNA: TGTGCCAGCAGCTTAAATACAGGACGCGGGTCGGAGACCCAGTACTTC

J gene: TRBJ2-5
D gene: TRBD2
clone size: NA
V gene: TRBV14
CDR3 protein: CASSQTHLAGGREETQYF
CDR3 DNA: TGTGCCAGCAGTCAAACGCACCTAGCGGGAGGTAGAGAAGAGACCCAGTACTTC

J gene: TRBJ2-7
D gene: TRBD2
clone size: NA
V gene: TRBV11-2
CDR3 protein: CASSPTRGRADEQYF
CDR3 DNA: TGTGCCAGCAGCCCAACTCGCGGGAGGGCAGATGAGCAGTACTTC

J gene: TRBJ2-2
D gene: NA
clone size: once
V gene: TRBV28
CDR3 protein: CASSDQGYGTGELFF
CDR3 DNA: TGTGCCAGCAGTGACCAGGGGTACGGCACCGGGGAGCTGTTTTTT

J gene: TRBJ2-2
D gene: TRBD2
clone size: once
V gene: TRBV7-3
CDR3 protein: CTSSPLGGGNTGELFF
CDR3 DNA: TGTACCAGCAGCCCGCTTGGCGGGGGGAACACCGGGGAGCTGTTTTTT

J gene: TRBJ2-3
D gene: TRBD2
clone size: NA
V gene: TRBV27
CDR3 protein: CASRLAGVLVDTQYF
CDR3 DNA: TGTGCCAGCAGACTAGCGGGAGTACTAGTAGATACGCAGTATTTT

J gene: TRBJ2-3
D gene: NA
clone size: NA
V gene: TRBV2
CDR3 protein: CASSEDYSVTQYF
CDR3 DNA: TGTGCCAGCAGCGAGGACTACTCGGTTACGCAGTATTTT

J gene: TRBJ2-1
D gene: TRBD2
clone size: NA
V gene: TRBV27
CDR3 protein: CASSSTSGSMNNEQFF
CDR3 DNA: TGTGCCAGCAGTTCGACTAGCGGGAGTATGAATAATGAGCAGTTCTTC

J gene: TRBJ2-6
D gene: NA
clone size: once
V gene: TRBV30
CDR3 protein: CAWRVAGTYVLTF
CDR3 DNA: TGTGCCTGGAGGGTGGCCGGGACTTACGTCCTGACTTTC

J gene: TRBJ1-2
D gene: NA
clone size: NA
V gene: TRBV6-6
CDR3 protein: CASIDPGRGYGYTF
CDR3 DNA: TGTGCCAGCATCGACCCGGGCCGCGGGTATGGCTACACCTTC

J gene: TRBJ2-3
D gene: NA
clone size: few
V gene: TRBV12-3/TRBV12-4
CDR3 protein: CASSLESSSDTQYF
CDR3 DNA: TGTGCCAGCAGCCTGGAAAGTAGCTCAGATACGCAGTATTTT

J gene: TRBJ1-1
D gene: NA
clone size: NA
V gene: TRBV28
CDR3 protein: CTSSRRLNTEAFF
CDR3 DNA: TGTACCAGCAGTCGGAGGTTGAACACTGAAGCTTTCTTT

J gene: TRBJ2-5
D gene: TRBD2
clone size: NA
V gene: TRBV5-1
CDR3 protein: CASSTGTRGNEQYF
CDR3 DNA: TGCGCCAGCAGCACCGGGACTAGGGGCAATGAGCAGTACTTC

J gene: TRBJ2-1
D gene: TRBD2
clone size: NA
V gene: TRBV20-1
CDR3 protein: CSVLADTYNEQFF
CDR3 DNA: TGCAGTGTCCTAGCGGATACCTACAATGAGCAGTTCTTC